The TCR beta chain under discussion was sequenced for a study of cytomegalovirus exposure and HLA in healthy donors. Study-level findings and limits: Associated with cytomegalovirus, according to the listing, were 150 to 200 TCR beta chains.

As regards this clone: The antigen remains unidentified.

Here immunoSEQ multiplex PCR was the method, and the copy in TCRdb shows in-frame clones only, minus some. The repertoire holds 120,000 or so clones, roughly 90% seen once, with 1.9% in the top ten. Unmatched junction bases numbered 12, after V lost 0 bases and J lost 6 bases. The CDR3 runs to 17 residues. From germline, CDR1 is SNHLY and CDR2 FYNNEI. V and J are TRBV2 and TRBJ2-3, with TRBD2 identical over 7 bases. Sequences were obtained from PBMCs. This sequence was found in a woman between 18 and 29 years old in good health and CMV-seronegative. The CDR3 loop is CASSEALWASGRDTQYF. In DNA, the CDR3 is TGTGCCAGCAGTGAAGCGCTGTGGGCTAGCGGTAGGGATACGCAGTATTTT.